Listed below are T cell receptor beta chains from one sample, sequenced in a study of radiation and T cells in renal cell carcinoma. The protocol was immunoSEQ multiplex PCR, while the TCRdb copy is restricted to in-frame clones and leaves out a portion. Of about 78,000 clones listed, nearly 90% are singletons. The sample consisted of blood, taken from a patient whose treatment included radiotherapy and nephrectomy. These receptors were collected from a woman aged 70-85 years with renal cell carcinoma. CDR3s include the opening cysteine and the closing phenylalanine or tryptophan. D genes are given only for firm matches. Some rows mark clone size as missing; the rest say once, few, many or name a class of expanded clone.

j_call v_call d_call clone_size cdr3_nt cdr3_aa
TRBJ2-2 TRBV27 NA NA TGTGCCAGCAGTTTATGGGGCAGGTCTTACACCGGGGAGCTGTTTTTT CASSLWGRSYTGELFF
TRBJ2-4 TRBV7-2 NA NA TGTGCCAGCAGCTTGTCGGGACTCAAAAACATTCAGTACTTC CASSLSGLKNIQYF
TRBJ2-1 TRBV6-1 NA NA TGTGCCAGCAGTGAATGGGGGTCTGGACTGTACAATGAGCAGTTCTTC CASSEWGSGLYNEQFF
TRBJ2-1 TRBV6-1 NA NA TGTGCCAGCAGTGAACCGGGCCCTACCAATGAGCAGTTCTTC CASSEPGPTNEQFF
TRBJ1-6 TRBV7-9 NA few TGTGCCAGCAGCGCCGGACAGTCCAATTCACCCCTCCACTTT CASSAGQSNSPLHF
TRBJ1-2 TRBV5-6 NA NA TGTGCCAGCAGCTTGATTTTAGCGGACCCAGCTAACTATGGCTACACCTTC CASSLILADPANYGYTF
TRBJ2-1 TRBV5-1 TRBD2 NA TGCGCCAGCAGCTTGGTGGCTAGCGGGGGCCGCTACAATGAGCAGTTCTTC CASSLVASGGRYNEQFF
TRBJ2-7 TRBV28 NA NA TGTGCCAGCACCACCTGGGTAGGGCAGCCCTACGAGCAGTACTTC CASTTWVGQPYEQYF
TRBJ1-2 TRBV5-4 NA NA TGTGCCAGCAGCCAGGAACCGAGTACCCTTTATGGCTACACCTTC CASSQEPSTLYGYTF
TRBJ1-2 TRBV5-2 NA NA TGTGCCAGCAATGCCGCAGGACGAAAGACCTATGGCTACACCTTC CASNAAGRKTYGYTF
TRBJ2-3 TRBV6-4 TRBD1 NA TGTGCCAGCAGTGACTCCCGATCGGGACAGGGGACAGATACGCAGTATTTT CASSDSRSGQGTDTQYF
TRBJ2-1 TRBV19 TRBD1 NA TGTGCCAGTTCCGGGACAGGGGTATTGAATGAGCAGTTCTTC CASSGTGVLNEQFF
TRBJ1-1 TRBV28 NA NA TGTGCCAGCAGTTTAAAAGGGGTCACTGAAGCTTTCTTT CASSLKGVTEAFF
TRBJ2-2 TRBV4-3 NA once TGCGCCAGCAGCCGGGGTCCCTACACCGGGGAGCTGTTTTTT CASSRGPYTGELFF
TRBJ1-1 TRBV27 NA NA TGTGCCAGCAGACCCTCCCTCGGGGTGGTTGACACTGAAGCTTTCTTT CASRPSLGVVDTEAFF
TRBJ2-7 TRBV7-9 NA NA TGTGCCAGCAGCCCTCTCGAGGAGGCGGAGGGGGATGGCGAGCAGTACTTC CASSPLEEAEGDGEQYF
TRBJ1-2 TRBV5-6 NA NA TGTGCCAGCAGCTCGGTAAGGGTTGGAGGCTACACCTTC CASSSVRVGGYTF
TRBJ2-1 TRBV7-3 TRBD1 NA TGTGCCAGCAGCTCCCCGTACCGGACAGGGGGCGAGTCCCTGTTCTTC CASSSPYRTGGESLFF
TRBJ2-5 TRBV11-2 TRBD1 NA TGTGCCAGCAGCTTAGGACAGGGTACAGAGACCCAGTACTTC CASSLGQGTETQYF
TRBJ2-3 TRBV29-1 NA NA TGCAGCGGGATTCGGGCCGTAGGCACAGATACGCAGTATTTT CSGIRAVGTDTQYF
TRBJ2-7 TRBV9 NA NA TGTGCCAGCAGCGTAGGAGGGGAAATCTCCTACGAGCAGTACTTC CASSVGGEISYEQYF
TRBJ1-3 TRBV2 NA NA TGTGCCAGCAGCCTAAAGGGACGGGGGAGCTCTGGAAACACCATATATTTT CASSLKGRGSSGNTIYF
TRBJ1-2 TRBV9 TRBD1 few TGTGCCAGCAGCGTAGGACAGGGACTGGAAAACTATGGCTACACCTTC CASSVGQGLENYGYTF
TRBJ2-1 TRBV7-9 TRBD2 NA TGTGCCAGCAGCCGCCTGAGCGGGGGGGCATACAATGAGCAGTTCTTC CASSRLSGGAYNEQFF
TRBJ1-2 TRBV6-1 NA NA TGTGCCAGCAGTGAAGCGGGGGCCGCCTATGGCTACACCTTC CASSEAGAAYGYTF
TRBJ2-1 TRBV7-3 NA few TGTGCCAGCAGCTTGGCGGGCATCTCCTACAATGAGCAGTTCTTC CASSLAGISYNEQFF
TRBJ2-3 TRBV7-2 TRBD2 NA TGTGCCAGCAGCTCGGGACTAGCGGGGGGGCAAAATACGCAGTATTTT CASSSGLAGGQNTQYF